These T cell receptor beta chains were read from a single sample in a study of blood T cell repertoires in COVID-19. Method: immunoSEQ multiplex PCR; TCRdb's copy keeps in-frame clones and lacks some. The sample carries about 200,000 clones, roughly 85% recorded once. The sample taken for sequencing was PBMCs or T cells enriched from blood (not recorded which). These receptors all stem from a man aged 35-49 years who had recovered from COVID-19. Both conserved end residues are part of each CDR3. D genes are given only for firm matches. Some rows have no size entry. The others give once, few or many, or a class for an expanded clone.

TRBD2,-,TRBJ2-1,TRBV28,TGTGCCAGCAGTTTCCTACGGACTAGCGGGAGGAGGGATGAGCAGTTCTTC,CASSFLRTSGRRDEQFF
-,-,TRBJ2-2,TRBV2,TGTGCCAGCGGCAGCGGTGCGAACACCGGGGAGCTGTTTTTT,CASGSGANTGELFF
-,-,TRBJ2-7,TRBV4-2,TGTGCCAGCAGCCTAAACTACGAGCAGTACTTC,CASSLNYEQYF
-,-,TRBJ2-7,TRBV30,TGTGCCTGGAGTCCATTGGAGACAGGTGGCGAGCAGTACTTC,CAWSPLETGGEQYF
-,few,TRBJ2-7,TRBV5-1,TGCGCCAGCAGCGTCCTAGCGACGAGGGAGGAGCAGTACTTC,CASSVLATREEQYF
-,-,TRBJ1-2,TRBV7-6,TGTGCCAGCAGCCATCCACAGGGACGCGGCTACACCTTC,CASSHPQGRGYTF
TRBD1,-,TRBJ1-5,TRBV27,TGTGCCAGCAGTTCCGACAGGGATGTCGTTTTGGGCAATCAGCCCCAGCATTTT,CASSSDRDVVLGNQPQHF
TRBD1,-,TRBJ2-5,TRBV19,TGTGCCAGTAGTACCGGGACAGGGGGACAAGAGACCCAGTACTTC,CASSTGTGGQETQYF
TRBD2,-,TRBJ2-7,TRBV7-6,TGTGCCAGCAGCTTAGGGTCGCCAGCTAGCGGTGGAAGCTACGAGCAGTACTTC,CASSLGSPASGGSYEQYF
-,-,TRBJ1-2,TRBV10-3,TGTGCCATCAGTACGCAGGGGAGTGGCTACACCTTC,CAISTQGSGYTF
-,-,TRBJ1-5,TRBV5-5,TGTGCCAGCAGCCCTTCCAGGGTGCTCGGTCAGCCCCAGCATTTT,CASSPSRVLGQPQHF
TRBD1,-,TRBJ1-2,TRBV10-3,TGTGCCATCACTTCGACAGGGAGGAACTATGGCTACACCTTC,CAITSTGRNYGYTF
TRBD2,once,TRBJ2-1,TRBV25-1,TGTGCCAGCTCAATTCGGCCTGCGGGAGGTATATATGAGCAGTTCTTC,CASSIRPAGGIYEQFF
TRBD1,-,TRBJ2-2,TRBV7-2,TGTGCCAGCAGCCCGAGACAGGGAGTAGGCGCCGGGGAGCTGTTTTTT,CASSPRQGVGAGELFF
TRBD1,-,TRBJ2-2,TRBV6-1,TGTGCCAGCAGTGAATGGTTCTTGACAGGGGCCGGCTCAGGGGAGCTGTTTTTT,CASSEWFLTGAGSGELFF
-,-,TRBJ1-4,TRBV2,TGTGCCAGCAGTGTAGAAGTATTTAATGAAAAACTGTTTTTT,CASSVEVFNEKLFF
TRBD1,-,TRBJ1-2,TRBV18,TGTGCCAGCTCACCACCGGGACAGGACTATGGCTACACCTTC,CASSPPGQDYGYTF
-,-,TRBJ1-2,TRBV7-2,TGTGCCAGCAGCTTAGAACCCGGGACACCTGTGGGGTATGGCTACACCTTC,CASSLEPGTPVGYGYTF
TRBD1,-,TRBJ1-1,TRBV4-1,TGCGCCAGCAGCCAATTAGACAGGGGTGTCTATAACACTGAAGCTTTCTTT,CASSQLDRGVYNTEAFF
-,-,TRBJ2-5,TRBV4-1,TGCGCCAGCAGCCAGCTCAGGACACAACAAGAGACCCAGTACTTC,CASSQLRTQQETQYF
-,few,TRBJ2-2,TRBV19,TGTGCCAGTAGTATCATGGAGGGGGGGGCCGGGGAGCTGTTTTTT,CASSIMEGGAGELFF
-,few,TRBJ1-2,TRBV18,TGTGCCAGCTCACCGGACAAGCTCTATGGCTACACCTTC,CASSPDKLYGYTF
-,-,TRBJ2-7,TRBV12-2,TGTGCAAGTCGCTTATGTCCAAGGGGCCAACCCTACGAGCAGTACTTC,CASRLCPRGQPYEQYF
TRBD2,-,TRBJ2-3,TRBV5-4,TGTGCCAGCAGCGGTAGCGGGAGGCTCTTCACAGATACGCAGTATTTT,CASSGSGRLFTDTQYF
TRBD1,-,TRBJ2-1,TRBV7-7,TGTGCTAGCAGCTTGGGACAGGGGGCGGGGGAGGAGCAGTTCTTC,CASSLGQGAGEEQFF
TRBD1,-,TRBJ1-5,TRBV27,TGTGCCAGCAGCTGGGACAGTTATCAGCCCCAGCATTTT,CASSWDSYQPQHF
-,-,TRBJ1-1,TRBV5-4,TGTGCCAGCAGCTGGGGGGTAGCGGGGGGCACCACTGAAGCTTTCTTT,CASSWGVAGGTTEAFF
TRBD2,-,TRBJ2-7,TRBV15,TGTGCCACCAGCAGAGGGGCTAGCGGAAACTACGAGCAGTACTTC,CATSRGASGNYEQYF
-,once,TRBJ1-6,TRBV2,TGTGCCAGCAGTGATGTAGCCGTCGGGACCCTCCACTTT,CASSDVAVGTLHF
-,-,TRBJ2-1,TRBV5-1,TGCGCCAGCAGCTACCGGGCGGGTGGGGACAATGAGCAGTTCTTC,CASSYRAGGDNEQFF
TRBD2,-,TRBJ2-5,TRBV14,TGTGCCAGCAGCCAAGATCGTTTAGTGGTAGCGGGAGGTGAGACCCAGTACTTC,CASSQDRLVVAGGETQYF
-,-,TRBJ1-5,TRBV19,TGTGCCAGTAACAAACAGGGTCGGGGCAATCAGCCCCAGCATTTT,CASNKQGRGNQPQHF
TRBD2,-,TRBJ2-1,TRBV23-1,TGCGCCAGCAGTCAACCCCCCGGTTTGGGGACTAACAATGAGCAGTTCTTC,CASSQPPGLGTNNEQFF
-,-,TRBJ2-5,TRBV30,TGTGCCTGGAGTGCGATGGGAGTCGAAACCCAGTACTTC,CAWSAMGVETQYF
TRBD1,-,TRBJ2-5,TRBV11-2,TGTGCCAGCAGCTCCTGGACCGACAGGGAAAGGGAGACCCAGTACTTC,CASSSWTDRERETQYF
TRBD1,-,TRBJ2-7,TRBV18,TGTGCCAGCTCACCCGGGACAGTGTACAACTACGAGCAGTACTTC,CASSPGTVYNYEQYF
TRBD1,-,TRBJ1-5,TRBV25-1,TGTGCCAGCAGTGGCGGGACAGGGAGGACCCATCAGCCCCAGCATTTT,CASSGGTGRTHQPQHF
-,-,TRBJ1-2,TRBV28,TGTGCCAGCACTCCTGGAGTGACGTTCCCCTCGGGTGGCTACACCTTC,CASTPGVTFPSGGYTF
TRBD1,-,TRBJ1-6,TRBV18,TGTGCCAGCTCACCACCGTACCGGGACAGAAATTCACCCCTCCACTTT,CASSPPYRDRNSPLHF
TRBD1,-,TRBJ2-7,TRBV29-1,TGCAGCGTAGACAGGGGAGACTCCTACGAGCAGTACTTC,CSVDRGDSYEQYF
-,-,TRBJ2-2,TRBV2,TGTGCCAGCAGTGACGAGGGTGGGGGGACCGGGGAGCTGTTTTTT,CASSDEGGGTGELFF
TRBD1,-,TRBJ1-3,TRBV14,TGTGCCAGCAGCCCACCGACAGGGGAAGTAAACACCATATATTTT,CASSPPTGEVNTIYF
-,-,TRBJ2-2,TRBV3-1/TRBV3-2,TGTGCCAGCAGCCAAGAATACAGGGATGGCACCGGGGAGCTGTTTTTT,CASSQEYRDGTGELFF
TRBD1,-,TRBJ1-1,TRBV6-5,TGTGCCAGCACCGGACAGGGGAAGAACACTGAAGCTTTCTTT,CASTGQGKNTEAFF
-,-,TRBJ1-4,TRBV5-1,TGCGCCAGCTGCCGCGGGGCTCACGATGAAAAACTGTTTTTT,CASCRGAHDEKLFF
-,-,TRBJ2-7,TRBV9,TGTGCCAGCAGCGTAGCGGGTGGGGCGACCTACGAGCAGTACTTC,CASSVAGGATYEQYF
-,-,TRBJ2-7,TRBV6-2/TRBV6-3,TGTGCCAGCAGTCGGACAGAGTCCTACGAGCAGTACTTC,CASSRTESYEQYF
-,-,TRBJ2-1,TRBV24-1,TGTGCCACCAGTTTTGTCGCGGGTTCGAAGGATGAGCAGTTCTTC,CATSFVAGSKDEQFF
TRBD1,-,TRBJ1-2,TRBV19,TGTGCCAGTAGTTCCCAGGGGGGCGTCTCGGACTATGGCTACACCTTC,CASSSQGGVSDYGYTF
TRBD2,-,TRBJ2-7,TRBV5-1,TGCGCCAGCAGCTTGGCGGGGGGGCATAACGAGCAGTACTTC,CASSLAGGHNEQYF
TRBD2,-,TRBJ2-3,TRBV10-3,TGTGCCATCAGAGGGGGGACTAGCGGGACTGCAGATACGCAGTATTTT,CAIRGGTSGTADTQYF
-,-,TRBJ1-4,TRBV12-3/TRBV12-4,TGTGCCAGCAGTTTGAGTCCCGCGAAACTGTTTTTT,CASSLSPAKLFF
TRBD2,-,TRBJ2-1,TRBV10-2,TGCGCCAGCACAGCGGGAGTAACTCGCAATGAGCAGTTCTTC,CASTAGVTRNEQFF
TRBD2,-,TRBJ2-7,TRBV6-1,TGTGCCAGCAGTGAAGGCGGGAGGACCTACGAGCAGTACTTC,CASSEGGRTYEQYF
-,-,TRBJ1-2,TRBV15,TGTGCCACCAGCATGATCGACAGGTTCGATGGCTACACCTTC,CATSMIDRFDGYTF
-,-,TRBJ2-5,TRBV5-1,TGCGCCAGCAGCGTACCGCAGGGCCAAGAGACCCAGTACTTC,CASSVPQGQETQYF